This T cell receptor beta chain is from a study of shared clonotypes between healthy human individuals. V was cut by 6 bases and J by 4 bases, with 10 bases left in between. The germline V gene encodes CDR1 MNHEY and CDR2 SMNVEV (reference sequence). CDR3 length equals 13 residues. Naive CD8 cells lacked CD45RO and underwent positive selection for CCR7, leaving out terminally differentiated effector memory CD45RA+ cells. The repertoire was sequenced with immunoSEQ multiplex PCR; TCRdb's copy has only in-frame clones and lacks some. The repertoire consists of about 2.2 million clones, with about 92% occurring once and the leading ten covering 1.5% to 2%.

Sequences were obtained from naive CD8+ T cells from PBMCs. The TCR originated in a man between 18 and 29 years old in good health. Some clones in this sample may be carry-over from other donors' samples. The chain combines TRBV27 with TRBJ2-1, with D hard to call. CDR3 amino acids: CASRTGRYNEQFF. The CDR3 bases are TGTGCCAGCAGGACGGGCCGGTACAATGAGCAGTTCTTC.